This entry concerns a single T cell receptor (beta chain). Trimming shortened V by 6 bases and J by 4 bases, and 10 bases separated the two germline ends. Germline-derived CDR1 and CDR2 are SGHTS and YDEGEE. The CDR3 contains 12 residues. Expressed TCRB transcripts were sequenced, since all the RNA that had been isolated was reverse transcribed. Profiling relied on immunoSEQ multiplex PCR, and the TCRdb table lists in-frame clones only, not all of them. The table lists 150,000 or so clones, around 10% of them singletons. Isolation of CD4+ naive, central memory, regulatory and stem cell-like memory cells was achieved by sorting via CD45RO/CCR7/CD25/CD127/CD95/CD27. The sample belongs to a study of beta chain features in type 1 diabetes. Across the study: Across the samples, more than 85 million sorted cells were examined in total.

This clonotype was sampled from a man between 18 and 35 years old in good health. The J gene is TRBJ1-2, the V gene TRBV5-8, with TRBD1 as a possible D gene (5 bases). Sequencing used central memory CD4+ T cells from blood. The CDR3 sequence: CASTRQPYGYTF. CDR3 bases: TGTGCCAGCACCAGACAGCCCTATGGCTACACCTTC. Combining the CDR3 with reference TRBV5-8 and TRBJ1-2 gives the whole variable domain EAGVTQSPTHLIKTRGQQATLRCSPISGHTSVYWYQQALGLGLQFLLWYDEGEERNRGNFPPRFSGRQFPNYSSELNVNALELEDSALYLCASTRQPYGYTFGSGTRLTVV.